This T cell receptor (beta chain) was identified in a study of Graves' ophthalmopathy and Graves' hyperthyroidism. Amplifying from RNA transcripts, the study obtained TCR beta CDR3 regions. Following a first-round RT-PCR that used HTBI primers, a second-round multiplex PCR was carried out. Each CDR3 protein is one row after TCRdb ran MiXCR on the multiplex PCR reads. The table lists 450,000 or so distinct CDR3 sequences, approximately 15% of them singletons, with 8% to 10% in the top ten. The sample holds many counts of this clonotype. CDR3 length equals 13 residues. V shed 6 bases and J shed 1 base, with 9 bases lying between them.

What was sequenced was blood. The receptor was isolated from a woman in her 30s with Graves' ophthalmopathy. The V and J genes are TRBV12-3 or TRBV12-4 and TRBJ1-1; no definite D call. CDR3 in amino acids: CASRLTENTEAFF. The CDR3 bases are TGTGCCAGCAGGTTGACGGAGAACACTGAAGCTTTCTTT.